A single sample is the source of the 24 T cell receptor beta chains below, sequenced in a study of blood T cells in healthy people across ages. With a J-beta primer mix and a sample-barcoded 5' primer, a second PCR ran roughly 6 to 11 cycles. Each CDR3 protein gets one entry after TCRdb re-called the 5' RACE reads with MiXCR. This repertoire shows around 970,000 distinct CDR3 sequences, about 53% found once; its top ten account for about 22%. Sequencing was done on a sample of blood. Source of these receptors: a woman aged 60 to 75 in good health.

The chain links TRBV21-1 to TRBJ2-5. TRBV21-1 is an annotated pseudogene. The CDR3 sequence is 12 residues long. CDR3 sequence reads: CASSKARETQYF. CDR3 sequence (DNA): TGTGCCAGCAGCAAAGCGCGGGAGACCCAGTACTTC.

The chain uses TRBV10-3 and TRBJ2-7; 11 nucleotides align to TRBD2. V shed 0 bases and J 5 bases; nucleotides not matched to a gene: 3. The CDR3 spans 15 residues. Germline CDR1 reads ENHRY; CDR2 reads SYGVKD. The CDR3 sequence is CAISESGLAVNEQYF. For the CDR3, the DNA is TGTGCCATCAGTGAGTCGGGACTAGCGGTCAACGAGCAGTACTTC.

This sequence joins TRBV2 and TRBJ2-5; D is unresolved. V dropped 7 bases and J dropped 3 bases, with 6 bases sitting between them. The CDR3 extends over 11 amino acids. CDR1 and CDR2 (germline): SNHLY, FYNNEI. The CDR3, as DNA: TGTGCCAGCAAGTGGGAAGAGACCCAGTACTTC. As protein: CASKWEETQYF.

The rearrangement uses TRBV29-1 and TRBJ1-5; D might be TRBD1 (5 bases). V lost 7 bases to trimming and J lost 6 bases, with 16 bases between them. The CDR3 is 13 amino acids. CDR1 SQVTM and CDR2 ANQGSEA come from the germline V gene. CDR3 region: CSASGGEGQPQHF. CDR3 in DNA: TGCAGCGCATCGGGAGGGGAGGGTCAGCCCCAGCATTTT. Based on the CDR3 plus reference TRBV29-1 and TRBJ1-5, the full variable domain is SAVISQKPSRDICQRGTSLTIQCQVDSQVTMMFWYRQQPGQSLTLIATANQGSEATYESGFVIDKFPISRPNLTFSTLTVSNMSPEDSSIYLCSASGGEGQPQHFGDGTRLSIL.

The rearrangement joins TRBV15 to TRBJ2-7, with 10 bases that match TRBD2. The CDR3 has 13 residues. V dropped 8 bases and J dropped 5; count of bases not matched to a gene: 6. The germline gives CDR1 LNHNV, CDR2 YYDKDF (reference sequence). As DNA, the CDR3 is TGTGCCACCGAGGCTAGCGGGAGTAACGAGCAGTACTTC. Translating gives CATEASGSNEQYF.

This rearrangement joins TRBV20-1 to TRBJ2-1; maybe TRBD2 (8 bases). Germline V gene data show CDR1 as DFQATT and CDR2 as SNEGSKA (reference sequence). This CDR3 is 20 amino acids long. Between the trimmed V and J ends, which lost 1 base and 6 bases, there was a span of 31 bases. The chain's CDR3 is CSARAVGGGGPAVFVNEQFF. The CDR3, as DNA: TGCAGTGCTAGAGCTGTAGGGGGCGGGGGGCCGGCGGTATTCGTCAATGAGCAGTTCTTC.

This clonotype appeared many times. This rearrangement joins TRBV29-1 to TRBJ1-1, with D perhaps TRBD1 (6 bases). This CDR3 is 12 amino acids long. Germline-derived CDR1 and CDR2 are SQVTM and ANQGSEA. The germline V and J ends were trimmed by 6 bases and 4 bases, with 12 bases remaining between them. This chain's CDR3 is CSVADRFTEAFF. The CDR3 DNA follows: TGCAGCGTCGCTGACAGGTTCACTGAAGCTTTCTTT.

The chain has TRBV7-2 and TRBJ2-4; 7 nucleotides agree with TRBD1. V trimming: 5 bases; J trimming: 9 bases; junction bases outside the gene matches: 7. The CDR3 is 13 amino acids. Germline CDR1 and CDR2: SGHTA and FQGNSA. The CDR3 loop reads CASSTRDRGIQYF. DNA for the CDR3: TGTGCCAGCAGCACCCGGGACAGAGGCATTCAGTACTTC.

The chain links TRBV20-1 to TRBJ1-4; 9 bases map to TRBD1. Germline V lookup: CDR1 DFQATT, CDR2 SNEGSKA (reference sequence). The CDR3 extends over 16 amino acids. Trimming at V came to 3 bases and at J to 3 bases, leaving 8 bases not matched to a gene. The CDR3 protein is CSASHRGRAANEKLFF. The CDR3 bases are TGCAGTGCTAGTCACAGGGGGCGCGCGGCTAATGAAAAACTGTTTTTT.

The chain joins TRBV3-1 to TRBJ2-7, with TRBD1 matching 7 bases. V lost 3 bases to trimming and J lost 1 base; unmatched junction nucleotides: 9. The CDR3 extends over 16 amino acids. Germline V gives CDR1 LGHDT, CDR2 YNNKEL (reference sequence). The CDR3 coding sequence is TGTGCCAGCAGCCATCCCCCAGGGGGTTGGTCCTACGAGCAGTACTTC. Amino acids: CASSHPPGGWSYEQYF.

The CDR3 loop is CSARVRSESLKTQYF. The CDR3 coding sequence is TGCAGTGCTAGAGTTCGGTCGGAGTCTTTAAAGACCCAGTACTTC. The chain is built from TRBV20-1 and TRBJ2-5; D is unclear. Trimming pared 1 base from V and 6 bases from J, leaving 18 bases between. Germline V CDR1 and CDR2: DFQATT, SNEGSKA (reference sequence). This CDR3 comprises 15 residues.

This chain connects TRBV4-1 to TRBJ2-3; the match to TRBD1 covers 8 bases. Trimming cost V 5 bases and J 4 bases; bases outside gene matches: 11. The germline gives CDR1 MGHRA, CDR2 YSYEKL. The CDR3 has 16 amino acids. CDR3 amino acids: CASSFRDRSDADTQYF. The CDR3 DNA sequence: TGCGCCAGCAGCTTTCGGGACAGGTCAGATGCAGATACGCAGTATTTT.

This clonotype was detected only a few times. J is TRBJ2-7 and V is TRBV4-1; 7 bases are shared with TRBD1. Germline CDR1 MGHRA, CDR2 YSYEKL. This CDR3 contains 14 residues. J gave up 3 bases and V 2 bases, and 4 bases lay outside the gene matches. The CDR3, as DNA: TGCGCCAGCAGCCAAACCCGGGACAGCTACGAGCAGTACTTC. Translated: CASSQTRDSYEQYF.

The chain carries TRBV20-1 and TRBJ2-1, with D unresolved. The CDR3 extends over 13 amino acids. Trimming pared 5 bases from V and 8 bases from J, leaving 16 bases between. Germline CDR1 is DFQATT and CDR2 is SNEGSKA (reference sequence). The CDR3, as DNA: TGCAGTGCTGCGCGCCGGGTCCAAGATGAGCAGTTCTTC. Translated, it gives CSAARRVQDEQFF.

J is TRBJ2-5 and V is TRBV14; D is unresolved. TRBJ2-7 explains the end of the DNA better; the J call may be wrong. This CDR3 contains 13 residues. Germline lookup yields CDR1 SGHDN and CDR2 FVKESK. Here the CDR3 DNA reads TGTGCCAGCAGCCAGGGTTCGACTTACGAGCAGTACTTC. The encoded protein is CASSQGSTYEQYF.

The rearrangement joins TRBV5-6 to TRBJ2-4; 7 nucleotides align to TRBD2. The CDR3 length is 19 residues. Trimming took 4 bases from V and 0 from J; bases not matched to a gene: 16. Germline loops: CDR1 SGHDT, CDR2 YYEEEE. The DNA of the CDR3 is TGTGCCAGCAGCGGGAGCCCGGGACTAAGAGTAGCAGCCAAAAACATTCAGTACTTC. The encoded protein is CASSGSPGLRVAAKNIQYF.

The sample holds a few counts of this clonotype. V and J are TRBV2 and TRBJ2-7; 9 bases agree with TRBD1. The germline V gene has CDR1 SNHLY and CDR2 FYNNEI. V was clipped by 8 bases and J by 5 bases; unmatched bases: 10. CDR3 length equals 14 residues. The DNA for the CDR3 is TGTGCCAGCGATTTGGACAGGGGCGCGGACGAGCAGTACTTC. Translation gives CASDLDRGADEQYF.

V is TRBV11-2 and J is TRBJ2-2, with D maybe TRBD2 (6 bases). The CDR3 is 14 residues long. Per the germline V gene, CDR1 is SGHAT and CDR2 is FQNNGV. The V gene lost 2 bases and the J gene lost 6 bases, with 10 bases spanning the gap. In nucleotides, the CDR3 is TGTGCCAGCAGCTTAATGCGGGGATCCGGGGAGCTGTTTTTT. Protein: CASSLMRGSGELFF.

In this sample, this clonotype turned up a few times. This chain uses TRBV7-7 with TRBJ2-5, with a possible D match to TRBD2 (5 bases). Germline CDR1 SSHAT, CDR2 FNYEAQ (reference sequence). Trimming cost V 5 bases and J 5 bases, with 15 bases left between them. The CDR3 covers 14 residues. The CDR3 loop is CASSPGVAEETQYF. The CDR3, as DNA: TGTGCCAGCAGCCCCGGGGTAGCTGAGGAGACCCAGTACTTC. The variable domain in full, completed from reference TRBV7-7 and TRBJ2-5, reads GAGVSQSPRYKVTKRGQDVTLRCDPISSHATLYWYQQALGQGPEFLTYFNYEAQPDKSGLPSDRFSAERPEGSISTLTIQRTEQRDSAMYRCASSPGVAEETQYFGPGTRLLVL.

The gene calls are TRBV7-9 and TRBJ2-3; 8 bases align to TRBD1. The CDR3 extends over 16 amino acids. Germline CDR1 is SEHNR and CDR2 is FQNEAQ (reference sequence). The V segment lost 8 bases and the J segment 0 bases; nucleotides outside the gene matches: 10. CDR3 DNA sequence: TGTGCCAGCTCATCAGGGGGCAGGGGTAGCACAGATACGCAGTATTTT. This encodes CASSSGGRGSTDTQYF.

The V call is TRBV28, the J call TRBJ2-1; a weak D match, TRBD1 (6 bases). V lost 4 bases to trimming and J lost 5 bases, with 21 bases between them. The CDR3 has 17 amino acids. From germline, CDR1 is MDHEN and CDR2 SYDVKM. The DNA for the CDR3 is TGTGCCAGCAGTTCCGGCCGACGAGGACAGATCAACAATGAGCAGTTCTTC. Translation: CASSSGRRGQINNEQFF.

The V gene is TRBV7-2, the J gene TRBJ2-5; D is undetermined. V shed 5 bases and J shed 2 bases, with 12 bases lying between them. The CDR3 runs 14 residues. Germline lookup yields CDR1 SGHTA and CDR2 FQGNSA. The CDR3 reads CASSPARRQETQYF. CDR3 in DNA: TGTGCCAGCAGCCCAGCCCGCAGGCAAGAGACCCAGTACTTC.

The J gene is TRBJ2-3, the V gene TRBV6-5, with D unresolved. CDR1 MNHEY and CDR2 SVGAGI come from the germline V gene. This CDR3 is 15 amino acids long. V shed 2 bases and J shed 2 bases, with 11 bases lying between them. The CDR3 sequence: CASSYRPPPTDTQYF. The CDR3 region has the DNA TGTGCCAGCAGTTACAGGCCCCCCCCCACAGATACGCAGTATTTT.

The chain recombines TRBV29-1 with TRBJ2-3, with a weak D call TRBD1 (6 bases). This CDR3 has 15 amino acids. Trimming took 0 bases from V and 2 from J, leaving 12 bases between them. The germline CDR1 and CDR2 sequences are SQVTM and ANQGSEA. The CDR3 spells CSVEDPRTDTDTQYF. CDR3 DNA sequence: TGCAGCGTTGAAGATCCTAGGACAGACACAGATACGCAGTATTTT.